This TCR beta chain stems from a study of somatic mutations in cytotoxic T cells in rheumatoid arthritis. Whole-study results and caveats: It was found that CD8+ T-cell clonality in rheumatoid arthritis patients did not differ significantly from that in age-matched healthy controls. In about an eighth of the roughly 60 patients, the largest CD8+ clone exceeded 20% of CD8+ cells.

A note on this clone: No antigen is known for it.

This table comes from immunoSEQ multiplex PCR, and its TCRdb copy is limited to in-frame clones, with some not included. The sample contains approximately 18,000 clones, 65% to 75% of which appear only once. Sequenced sample: CD8+ T cells sorted from blood. The receptor was derived from a man aged 55 to 70 in good health.

Written as DNA, the CDR3 is TGTGCCAGCAGCTTAGGTTCTAGCGGGGGACGCACCGGGGAGCTGTTTTTT. This gives the protein CASSLGSSGGRTGELFF. This sequence joins TRBV7-8 and TRBJ2-2; 10 positions agree with TRBD2. Losses at the gene ends were 1 base for V and 4 bases for J; bases not matched to a gene: 6. The CDR3 loop spans 17 amino acids. Germline CDR1 is SGHVS and CDR2 is FQNEAQ.